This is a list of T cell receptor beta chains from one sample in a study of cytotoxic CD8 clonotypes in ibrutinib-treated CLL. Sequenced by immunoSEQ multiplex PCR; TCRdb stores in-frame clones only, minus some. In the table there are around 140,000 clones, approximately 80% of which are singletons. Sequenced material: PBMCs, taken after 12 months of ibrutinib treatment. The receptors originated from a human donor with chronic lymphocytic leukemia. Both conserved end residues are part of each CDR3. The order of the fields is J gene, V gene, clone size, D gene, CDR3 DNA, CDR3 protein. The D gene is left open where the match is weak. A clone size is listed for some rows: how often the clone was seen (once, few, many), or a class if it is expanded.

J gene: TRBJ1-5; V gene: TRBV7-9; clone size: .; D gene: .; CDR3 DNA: TGTGCCAGCAGCTTAGTTGAGGGACCCCCCCATAGCAATCAGCCCCAGCATTTT; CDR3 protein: CASSLVEGPPHSNQPQHF
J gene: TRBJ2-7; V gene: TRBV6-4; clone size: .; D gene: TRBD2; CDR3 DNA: TGTGCCAGCAGTGACAGGGGTGGTAGCGGGAGTTCTAGCTACGAGCAGTACTTC; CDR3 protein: CASSDRGGSGSSSYEQYF
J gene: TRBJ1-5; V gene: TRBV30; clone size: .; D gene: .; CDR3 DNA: TGTGCCTGGAGTGTACGGGGGAATCAGCCCCAGCATTTT; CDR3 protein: CAWSVRGNQPQHF
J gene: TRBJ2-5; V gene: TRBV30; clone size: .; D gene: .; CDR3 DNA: TGTGCCTGGAGTGTGGGGGAGACCCAGTACTTC; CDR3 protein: CAWSVGETQYF
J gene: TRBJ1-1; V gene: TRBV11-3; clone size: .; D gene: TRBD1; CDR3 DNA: TGTGCCAGCAGCCCATGGGACAGGGGGAACACTGAAGCTTTCTTT; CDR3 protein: CASSPWDRGNTEAFF
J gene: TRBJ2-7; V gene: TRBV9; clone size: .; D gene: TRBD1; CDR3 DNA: TGTGCCAGCAGCGCCGGACAGGGGGCGGGATACAATACCGACGAGCAGTACTTC; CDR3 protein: CASSAGQGAGYNTDEQYF
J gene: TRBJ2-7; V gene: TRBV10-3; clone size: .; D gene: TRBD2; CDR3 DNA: TGTGCCATCAGTGAGCTTTGGGGACTAGCCGCATACGAGCAGTACTTC; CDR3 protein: CAISELWGLAAYEQYF
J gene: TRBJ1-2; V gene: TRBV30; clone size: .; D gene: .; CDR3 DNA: TGTGCCTGGAGTGGCGTCTACTGGCGCTATGGCTACACCTTC; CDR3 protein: CAWSGVYWRYGYTF
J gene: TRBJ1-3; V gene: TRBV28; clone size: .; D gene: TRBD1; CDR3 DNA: TGTGCCAGCAGTTTATGGGGACAGGGGGCGCGAGGAAACACCATATATTTT; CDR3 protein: CASSLWGQGARGNTIYF
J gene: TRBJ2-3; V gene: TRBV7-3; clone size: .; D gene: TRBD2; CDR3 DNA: TGTGCCAGCAGCTTATCGGGCGGGAGGACCGATACGCAGTATTTT; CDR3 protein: CASSLSGGRTDTQYF
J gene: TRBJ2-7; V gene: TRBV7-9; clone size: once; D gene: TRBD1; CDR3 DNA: TGTGCCAGCAGCATAACCGGGACAGGGTTCCACGAGCAGTACTTC; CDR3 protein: CASSITGTGFHEQYF
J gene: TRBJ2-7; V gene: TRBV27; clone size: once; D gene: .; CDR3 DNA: TGTGCCAGCAGTGGTCGGAACTATCTATACGAGCAGTACTTC; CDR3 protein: CASSGRNYLYEQYF
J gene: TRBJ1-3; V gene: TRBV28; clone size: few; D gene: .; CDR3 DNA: TGTGCCAGCACCGCCGGGGGTACTGGAAACACCATATATTTT; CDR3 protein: CASTAGGTGNTIYF
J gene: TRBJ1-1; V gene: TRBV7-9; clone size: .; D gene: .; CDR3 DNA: TGTGCCAGCAGCTTATGGACGGGCCCGATGAACACTGAAGCTTTCTTT; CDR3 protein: CASSLWTGPMNTEAFF
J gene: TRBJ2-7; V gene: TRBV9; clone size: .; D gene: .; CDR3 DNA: TGTGCCAGCAGCCCTCGGGACGGACCCTACTACGAGCAGTACTTC; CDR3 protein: CASSPRDGPYYEQYF
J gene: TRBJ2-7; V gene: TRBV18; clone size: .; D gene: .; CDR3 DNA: TGTGCCAGCTCACCGAGAGATTACGAGCAGTACTTC; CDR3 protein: CASSPRDYEQYF
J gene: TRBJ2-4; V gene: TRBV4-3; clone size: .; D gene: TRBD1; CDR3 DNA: TGCGCCAGCAGCCAGGGGATGGACAGGGGAGGGAGTACGGCCAAAAACATTCAGTACTTC; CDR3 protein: CASSQGMDRGGSTAKNIQYF
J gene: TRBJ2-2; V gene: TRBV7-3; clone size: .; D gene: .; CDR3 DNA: TGTGCCAGCAGCTTAATGGCGGCCACGAACACCGGGGAGCTGTTTTTT; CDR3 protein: CASSLMAATNTGELFF
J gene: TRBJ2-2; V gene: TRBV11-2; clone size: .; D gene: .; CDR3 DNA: TGTGCCAGCAGCTTAGGGAGTTACGTCGGGGAGCTGTTTTTT; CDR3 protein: CASSLGSYVGELFF
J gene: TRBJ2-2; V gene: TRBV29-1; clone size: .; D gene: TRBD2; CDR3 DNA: TGCAGCGTTGATTCAGGCGGGGGGACCGGGGAGCTGTTTTTT; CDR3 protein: CSVDSGGGTGELFF
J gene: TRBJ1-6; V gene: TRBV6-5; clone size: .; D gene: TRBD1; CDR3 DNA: TGTGCCAGCAGCCTCCAGGGGGCGTCACCCCTCCACTTT; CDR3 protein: CASSLQGASPLHF
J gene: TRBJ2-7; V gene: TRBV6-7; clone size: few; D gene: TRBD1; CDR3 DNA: TGTGCCAGCAGCCCGGGGACAGAAAAGCAGTACTTC; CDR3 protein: CASSPGTEKQYF
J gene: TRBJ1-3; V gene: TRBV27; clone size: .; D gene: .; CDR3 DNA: TGTGCCAGCAGTTTATCTAGACAAGGTGGAAACACCATATATTTT; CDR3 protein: CASSLSRQGGNTIYF
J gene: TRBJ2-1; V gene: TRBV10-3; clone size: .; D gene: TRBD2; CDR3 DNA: TGTGCCATGGGACTAGCGGGAGACAATGAGCAGTTCTTC; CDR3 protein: CAMGLAGDNEQFF
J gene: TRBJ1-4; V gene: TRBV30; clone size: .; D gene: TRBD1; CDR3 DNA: TGTGCCTGGAGGCGCCCTACAGGGGGCGGCGAAAAACTGTTTTTT; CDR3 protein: CAWRRPTGGGEKLFF
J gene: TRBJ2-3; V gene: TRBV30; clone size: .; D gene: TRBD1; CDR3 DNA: TGTGCCTGGAGTACAGGGGGAGGAGATACGCAGTATTTT; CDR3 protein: CAWSTGGGDTQYF
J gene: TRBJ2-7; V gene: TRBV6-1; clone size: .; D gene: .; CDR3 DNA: TGTGCCAGCAGTGAACGGCAAAGGGGCCCCTACGAGCAGTACTTC; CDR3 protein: CASSERQRGPYEQYF
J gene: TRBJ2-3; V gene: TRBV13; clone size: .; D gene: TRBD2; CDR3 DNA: TGTGCCAGCAGCTTAGAGACGGGAGGGAGCACAGATACGCAGTATTTT; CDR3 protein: CASSLETGGSTDTQYF
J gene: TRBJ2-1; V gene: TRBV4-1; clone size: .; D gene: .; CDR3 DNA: TGCGCCAGCAGCCAAGATCAGCACTACAATGAGCAGTTCTTC; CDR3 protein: CASSQDQHYNEQFF
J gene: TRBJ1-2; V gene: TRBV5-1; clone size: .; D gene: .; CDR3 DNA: TGCGCCAGCAGCTTGGAAGGCCCACCGAGTGGGTCGGCCTATGGCTACACCTTC; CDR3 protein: CASSLEGPPSGSAYGYTF
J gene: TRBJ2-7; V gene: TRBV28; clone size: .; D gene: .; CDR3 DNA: TGTGCCAGCAGTTTTAGGTTATCGGTCAGCTCCTACGAGCAGTACTTC; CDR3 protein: CASSFRLSVSSYEQYF
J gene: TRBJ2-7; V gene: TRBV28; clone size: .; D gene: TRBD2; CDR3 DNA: TGTGCCAGCAAGACTAGCTCGGCCTACGAGCAGTACTTC; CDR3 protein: CASKTSSAYEQYF
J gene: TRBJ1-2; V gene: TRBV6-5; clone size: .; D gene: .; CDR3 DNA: TGTGCCAGCAGTTACCAGGCGGCAGCTAACTATGGCTACACCTTC; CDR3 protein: CASSYQAAANYGYTF
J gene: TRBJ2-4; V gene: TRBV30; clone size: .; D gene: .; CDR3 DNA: TGTGCCTGGACCCCCCCCGGGCTAGCCAAAAACATTCAGTACTTC; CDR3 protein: CAWTPPGLAKNIQYF
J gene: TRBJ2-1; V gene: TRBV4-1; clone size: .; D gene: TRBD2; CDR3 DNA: TGCGCCAGCAGCCTTAGCGGGAGTAGAACGGAGCAGTTCTTC; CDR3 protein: CASSLSGSRTEQFF
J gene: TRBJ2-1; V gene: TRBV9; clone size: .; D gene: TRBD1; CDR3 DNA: TGTGCCAGCAGTCAAGGGGGCGCCGGCAATGAGCAGTTCTTC; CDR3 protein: CASSQGGAGNEQFF
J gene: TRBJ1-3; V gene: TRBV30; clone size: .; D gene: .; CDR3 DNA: TGTGCCTGGATAGACAGGCTCTCTGGAAACACCATATATTTT; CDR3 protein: CAWIDRLSGNTIYF
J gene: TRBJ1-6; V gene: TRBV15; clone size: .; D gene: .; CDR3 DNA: TGTGCCACCAGCGTCGCGAATAATTCACCCCTCCACTTT; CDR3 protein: CATSVANNSPLHF
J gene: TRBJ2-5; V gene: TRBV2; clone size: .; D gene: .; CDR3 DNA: TGTGCCAGCAGTGAATTTGGGGGAGTGGGTGAGACCCAGTACTTC; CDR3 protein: CASSEFGGVGETQYF
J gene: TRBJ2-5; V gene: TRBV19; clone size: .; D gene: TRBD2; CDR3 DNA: TGTGCCAGTAGTAGTCGAGTAGCGGGGGGCCGGGAGACCCAGTACTTC; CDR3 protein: CASSSRVAGGRETQYF
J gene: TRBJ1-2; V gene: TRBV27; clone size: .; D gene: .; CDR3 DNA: TGTGCCAGCAGTTTAAGTACAGGGAACTATGGCTACACCTTC; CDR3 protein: CASSLSTGNYGYTF
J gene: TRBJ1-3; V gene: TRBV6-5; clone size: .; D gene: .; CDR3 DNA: TGTGCCAGCAGTTACAGGGGAAAAGGAAACACCATATATTTT; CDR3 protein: CASSYRGKGNTIYF
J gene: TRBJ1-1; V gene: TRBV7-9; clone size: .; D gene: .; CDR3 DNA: TGTGCCAGCAGCTTAGACCGGTTCGCTGAAGCTTTCTTT; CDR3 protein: CASSLDRFAEAFF
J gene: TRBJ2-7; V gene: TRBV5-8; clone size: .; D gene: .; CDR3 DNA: TGTGCCAGCAGCTTTTCGAAGTGGGGACAAACCTACGAGCAGTACTTC; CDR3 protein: CASSFSKWGQTYEQYF
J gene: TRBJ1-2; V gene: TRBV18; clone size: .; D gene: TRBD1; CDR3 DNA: TGTGCCAGCTCACCCCTGACAGGGGCCCAGGCGGGGTATGGCTACACCTTC; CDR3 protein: CASSPLTGAQAGYGYTF
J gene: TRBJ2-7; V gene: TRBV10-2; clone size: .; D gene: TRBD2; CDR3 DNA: TGCGCCAGCAGTGATGCGTTGGGTTCTAGGACTAGCGGGAGGTACGAGCAGTACTTC; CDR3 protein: CASSDALGSRTSGRYEQYF
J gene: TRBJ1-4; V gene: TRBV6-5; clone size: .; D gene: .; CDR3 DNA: TGTGTCAGCATACAGGGCAGGAATGGAAAACTGTTTTTT; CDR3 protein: CVSIQGRNGKLFF
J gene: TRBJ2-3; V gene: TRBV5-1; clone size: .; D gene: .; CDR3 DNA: TGCGCCAGCAGCTTGGCCCCTGCGGGCCTTGGCACAGATACGCAGTATTTT; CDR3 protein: CASSLAPAGLGTDTQYF
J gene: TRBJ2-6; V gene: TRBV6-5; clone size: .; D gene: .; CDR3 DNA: TGTGCCAGCAGTTTTTCCCACTCTGGGGCCAACGTCCTGACTTTC; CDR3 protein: CASSFSHSGANVLTF
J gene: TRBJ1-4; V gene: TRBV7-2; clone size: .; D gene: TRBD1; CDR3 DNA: TGTGCCAGCAGCTTAGCTCCCGGGACAGATATTGAAAAACTGTTTTTT; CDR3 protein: CASSLAPGTDIEKLFF